The sequence of this T cell receptor (beta chain) was determined in a study of beta chain features in type 1 diabetes. This clone occurred a few times. Since all of the isolated RNA was reverse transcribed, expressed TCRB transcripts were what got sequenced. Assay used: immunoSEQ multiplex PCR; TCRdb lists only in-frame clones, some missing. Among about 240,000 clones listed, 25% to 30% were seen once. This CDR3 spans 17 amino acids. V dropped 2 bases and J dropped 4 bases, with 19 bases sitting between them. Per the germline V gene, CDR1 is ENHRY and CDR2 is SYGVKD. This receptor was identified in a man younger than 40 in good health. V gene TRBV10-3 combines with J gene TRBJ2-3; D might be TRBD2 (8 bases). Sequencing was carried out using central memory CD4+ T cells from blood. The CDR3: CAISERGQAGGADTQYF. The CDR3 DNA reads as TGTGCCATCAGTGAGAGGGGGCAGGCGGGAGGCGCAGATACGCAGTATTTT.